These 12 T cell receptor beta chains were all obtained from the same sample, sequenced in a study of T cell responses to AZD1222 COVID-19 vaccine. TCRdb's copy holds only in-frame clones and misses some; the assay was immunoSEQ multiplex PCR. The sample holds about 140,000 clones, approximately 90% seen once. This specimen consisted of peripheral blood, obtained on day 0 of AZD1222 vaccination. These receptors all come from an adult in good health.

This clone was observed a handful of times. This chain connects TRBV3-1 (or the pseudogene TRBV3-2) to TRBJ1-4; D uncertain. Deletions cut 2 bases from V and 1 base from J, with 8 bases between. The CDR3 is 15 amino acids. Germline V lookup: CDR1 LGHDT, CDR2 YNNKEL (reference sequence). This CDR3 reads CASSQRGLTNEKLFF. In nucleotides, the CDR3 is TGTGCCAGCAGCCAACGAGGGTTAACTAATGAAAAACTGTTTTTT.

The chain combines TRBV6-5 with TRBJ1-1; TRBD1 is a possible D gene (6 bases). The V gene's germline CDR1 is MNHEY and CDR2 SVGAGI. This CDR3 has 15 residues. The V end was cut by 5 bases, the J end by 3 bases, with 16 bases between. For the CDR3, the DNA is TGTGCCAGCAGTAGGGTGGACAGATTGCACACTGAAGCTTTCTTT. It is translated as CASSRVDRLHTEAFF.

This chain joins TRBV27 and TRBJ1-1, with TRBD1 matching over 7 bases. The CDR3 sequence is 13 residues long. Germline V lookup: CDR1 MNHEY, CDR2 SMNVEV (reference sequence). The junction had 8 bases not matched to a gene; V was cut back by 8 bases and J by 5 bases. CDR3 coding DNA: TGTGCCAGCGCTGATTCAGGGGGGACTGAAGCTTTCTTT. Encoded protein: CASADSGGTEAFF.

The chain carries TRBV7-3 and TRBJ2-2, with 7 bases matching TRBD1. V lost 8 bases and J lost 2; bases outside the gene matches: 8. CDR3 size: 15 residues. Germline-derived CDR1 and CDR2 are SGHTA and FQGTGA. The CDR3 loop is CASRRTGGNTGELFF. In nucleotides, the CDR3 is TGTGCCAGCCGTCGGACAGGTGGAAACACCGGGGAGCTGTTTTTT.

The chain uses TRBV28 and TRBJ1-5, with D possibly being TRBD1 (5 bases). Trimming stripped 5 bases from V and 7 bases from J, with 9 bases between. This CDR3 is 12 amino acids long. CDR1 MDHEN and CDR2 SYDVKM come from the germline V gene. The DNA of the CDR3 is TGTGCCAGCAGTACCAGGGACCAGCCCCAGCATTTT. Protein product: CASSTRDQPQHF.

The V and J genes are TRBV5-1 and TRBJ2-1; D may be TRBD2 (6 bases). The germline gives CDR1 SGHRS, CDR2 YFSETQ. Between the trimmed V and J ends, which lost 3 bases and 8 bases, there was a span of 15 bases. The CDR3 loop spans 14 amino acids. The CDR3 nucleotides are TGCGCCAGCAGCTCGAGACTAGGAGCGGATGAGCAGTTCTTC. This codes for CASSSRLGADEQFF.

J is TRBJ2-7 and V is TRBV18, with a weak D call TRBD1 (5 bases). Trimming took off 2 bases at V and 3 bases at J, with 14 bases between the two ends. The CDR3 extends over 15 amino acids. The germline CDR1 and CDR2 sequences are KGHSH and LQKENI. CDR3 sequence reads: CASSPDLVQVYEQYF. The CDR3 DNA is TGTGCCAGCTCACCAGATTTGGTACAGGTCTACGAGCAGTACTTC.

This clone was seen a few times. The chain combines TRBV21-1 with TRBJ1-3; the D segment call TRBD1 is taken from the table without a DNA check. TRBV21-1 is recorded as a pseudogene. The CDR3 runs 13 residues. The CDR3 protein is CASSGTAGNTIYF. In nucleotides, the CDR3 is TGTGCCAGCAGCGGGACAGCTGGAAACACCATATATTTT.

V gene TRBV12-2 combines with J gene TRBJ1-5. TRBV12-2 is a pseudogene locus. CDR3 length equals 11 residues. CDR3 nucleotides: TGTGCAAGGCCCGGAGGTCAGCCCCAGCATTTT. This translates into CARPGGQPQHF.

In its sample, this clone was seen once. The V and J genes are TRBV4-1 and TRBJ1-3; the D is unclear. The germline gives CDR1 MGHRA, CDR2 YSYEKL. CDR3 length: 12 amino acids. The ends were cut back, 1 base at V and 2 bases at J, with 0 bases in the middle. This chain's CDR3 is CASSQAGNTIYF. CDR3 sequence (DNA): TGCGCCAGCAGCCAAGCTGGAAACACCATATATTTT.

The chain's CDR3 is CAATGPKEEKLFF. In DNA form, the CDR3 reads TGTGCCGCCACAGGGCCCAAGGAAGAAAAACTGTTTTTT. V usage is TRBV10-3 and J usage is TRBJ1-4; possibly TRBD1 for D (6 bases). The CDR3 covers 13 residues. V was shortened by 11 bases and J by 8 bases, with 18 bases between the two germline ends. The V gene's germline CDR1 is ENHRY and CDR2 SYGVKD.

The chain links TRBV5-1 to TRBJ2-3; 9 bases map to TRBD2. CDR3 size: 16 residues. V lost 0 bases and J lost 3; bases outside the gene matches: 5. The germline V gene encodes CDR1 SGHRS and CDR2 YFSETQ. CDR3 amino acids: CASSLEVSGRTDTQYF. CDR3 sequence (DNA): TGCGCCAGCAGCTTGGAGGTTAGCGGGAGAACAGATACGCAGTATTTT.